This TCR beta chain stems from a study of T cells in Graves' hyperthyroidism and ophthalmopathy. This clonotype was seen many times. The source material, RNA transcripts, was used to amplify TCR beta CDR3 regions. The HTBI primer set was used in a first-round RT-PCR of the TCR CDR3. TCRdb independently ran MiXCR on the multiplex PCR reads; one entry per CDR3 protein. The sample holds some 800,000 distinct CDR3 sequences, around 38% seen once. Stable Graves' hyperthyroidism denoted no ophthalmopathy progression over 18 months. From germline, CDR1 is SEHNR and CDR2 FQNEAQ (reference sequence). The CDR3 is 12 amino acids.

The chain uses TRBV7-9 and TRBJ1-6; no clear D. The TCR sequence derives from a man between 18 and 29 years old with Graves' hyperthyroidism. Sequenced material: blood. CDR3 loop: CATQVVNSPLHF. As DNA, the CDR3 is TGTGCTACTCAGGTCGTTAATTCACCCCTCCACTTT.